The clone carrying this T cell receptor beta chain has at least ten counts. The sample originates from a study of T-cell memory formation after mild COVID-19. Per the germline V gene, CDR1 is SGHDT and CDR2 is YYEEEE. The CDR3 runs to 13 residues. V lost 2 bases, J lost 8 bases, and 13 bases lay in between. TCRdb re-called the 5' RACE reads through MiXCR, storing one row per CDR3 protein. The data show 30,000 to 35,000 distinct CDR3 sequences, roughly 7.5% seen once. The chain employs TRBV5-6 and TRBJ1-2, with D hard to call. Sequences were obtained from PBMCs or a T cell subset sorted from them (not recorded which). This sequence was found in a man aged 18-30 years who had mild COVID-19 (a few samples of this study predate the infection). Cell type and time point are not known. Here the CDR3 DNA reads TGTGCCAGCAGCTTTGCCCCTAAGGGCGGCTACACCTTC. This sequence encodes CASSFAPKGGYTF.